This note documents a single T cell receptor beta chain sequence. This CDR3 has 13 residues. CDR1 KGHDR and CDR2 SFDVKD come from the germline V gene. The V and J ends lost 5 bases and 8 bases respectively, with 13 bases between them. This sample stems from a study of control samples from healthy donors and cancer patients. The method was immunoSEQ multiplex PCR; TCRdb's version includes in-frame clones alone and lacks a portion of them. This sample has 95,000 to 120,000 clones, with 70% to 85% found just once. The sequence was collected from a man aged 18 to 35 in good health. The chain couples TRBV24-1 to TRBJ2-3; D is undetermined. Sequenced material: blood. CDR3 coding DNA: TGTGCCACCAGTGTAAGGGAAAGGACTACGCAGTATTTT. Amino acid sequence: CATSVRERTTQYF.